One T cell receptor (beta chain) is described in this entry. Its antigen is not identified. This sample was included in a study of cytomegalovirus exposure and HLA in healthy donors. Study-wide background: Among about 400 genotyped donors, about 80% fell in the Caucasian-associated ancestry cluster. Broader study findings: Likely technical artifact: a cluster of highly shared sequence variants. According to a later analysis, most TCR beta chains associated with CMV appeared HLA-restricted.

The germline gives CDR1 LGHNA, CDR2 YNFKEQ. The CDR3 spans 15 residues. Trimming removed 4 bases from V and 3 bases from J; junction bases left unmatched: 3. The PCR used 60 Vbeta and 13 Jbeta primers. The method was immunoSEQ multiplex PCR; TCRdb's version includes in-frame clones alone and lacks a portion of them. The sample consists of 100,000 to 150,000 clones, about 81% of them appearing once. The sequenced sample was PBMCs. The V call is TRBV4-2, the J call TRBJ2-1; TRBD1 matches at 10 bases. The source is a woman in her thirties or forties in good health and CMV-seropositive. This CDR3 reads CASSPGTGDYNEQFF. The DNA for the CDR3 is TGTGCCAGCAGCCCTGGGACAGGGGACTACAATGAGCAGTTCTTC.